The source of this T cell receptor beta chain is a study of cytomegalovirus exposure and HLA in healthy donors. Study findings and constraints: Whilst most TCR sequences proved rare, a subset of public TCRs occurred across many donors.

About this clone: Its antigen remains unidentified.

A multiplex PCR was run with 60 Vbeta primers and 13 Jbeta primers. TCRdb's copy holds only in-frame clones and misses some; the assay was immunoSEQ multiplex PCR. The data show about 140,000 clones, around 80% seen once. The sequenced sample consisted of PBMCs. The TCR sequence derives from a young man in good health.

CDR3 region: CASNGGGHYTYEQYF. The CDR3 coding sequence is TGTGCCAGCAACGGGGGAGGACACTATACCTACGAGCAGTACTTC. The chain recombines TRBV6-5 with TRBJ2-7; D possibly corresponds to TRBD2 (6 bases). The CDR3 has 15 residues. Germline loops: CDR1 MNHEY, CDR2 SVGAGI. V lost 7 bases and J 2 bases, leaving 18 bases between the germline ends.